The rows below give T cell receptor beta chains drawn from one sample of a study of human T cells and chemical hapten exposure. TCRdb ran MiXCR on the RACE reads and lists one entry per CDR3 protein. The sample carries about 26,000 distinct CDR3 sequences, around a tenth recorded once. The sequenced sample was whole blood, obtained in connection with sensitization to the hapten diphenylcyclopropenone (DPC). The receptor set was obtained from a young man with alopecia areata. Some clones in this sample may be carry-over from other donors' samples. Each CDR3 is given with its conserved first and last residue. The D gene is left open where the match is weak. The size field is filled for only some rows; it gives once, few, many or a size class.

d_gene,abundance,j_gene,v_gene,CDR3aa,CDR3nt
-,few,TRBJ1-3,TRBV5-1,CASSNDIPGNTIYF,TGCGCCAGCAGCAACGACATCCCTGGAAACACCATATATTTT
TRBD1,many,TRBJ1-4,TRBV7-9,CASTAGDRGYNEKLFF,TGTGCCAGCACCGCCGGGGACAGGGGATATAATGAAAAACTGTTTTTT
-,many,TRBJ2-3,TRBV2,CASSPGGSFTDTQYF,TGTGCCAGCAGCCCTGGCGGTTCGTTCACAGATACGCAGTATTTT
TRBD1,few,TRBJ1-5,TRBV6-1,CASSEWQGAWQPQHF,TGTGCCAGCAGTGAATGGCAGGGGGCTTGGCAGCCCCAGCATTTT
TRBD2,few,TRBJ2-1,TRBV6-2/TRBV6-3,CASSPARAGGYNEQFF,TGTGCCAGCAGCCCGGCAAGGGCGGGGGGGTACAATGAGCAGTTCTTC
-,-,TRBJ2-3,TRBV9,CASSAGASDSTDTQYF,TGTGCCAGCAGCGCAGGAGCGAGCGATAGCACAGATACGCAGTATTTT
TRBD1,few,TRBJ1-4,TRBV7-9,CASSATGGNEKLFF,TGTGCCAGCAGCGCAACAGGGGGCAATGAAAAACTGTTTTTT
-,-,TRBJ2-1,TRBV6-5,CASSPGTSQVF,TGTGCCAGCAGTCCGGGGACATCTCAGGTCTTC
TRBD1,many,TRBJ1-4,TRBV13,CASSPRTGSGEKLFF,TGTGCCAGCAGCCCCCGGACAGGGAGTGGAGAAAAACTGTTTTTT
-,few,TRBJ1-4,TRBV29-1,CSVRDADEKLFF,TGCAGCGTCCGGGACGCGGATGAAAAACTGTTTTTT
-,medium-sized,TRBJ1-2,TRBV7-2,CASSLETGGLSGYTF,TGTGCCAGCAGCTTAGAAACTGGCGGGCTGTCTGGCTACACCTTC
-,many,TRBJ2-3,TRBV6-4,CASSIDREADTQYF,TGTGCCAGCAGTATCGACAGGGAGGCAGATACGCAGTATTTT
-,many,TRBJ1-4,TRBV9,CASSSQGNEKLFF,TGTGCCAGCAGCTCCCAGGGGAATGAAAAACTGTTTTTT
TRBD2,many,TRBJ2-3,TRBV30,CAWSVQKAGGTDTQYF,TGTGCCTGGAGTGTACAGAAAGCGGGGGGCACAGATACGCAGTATTTT
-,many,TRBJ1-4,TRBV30,CAWSVGQGFNEKLFF,TGTGCCTGGAGTGTAGGGCAGGGATTTAATGAAAAACTGTTTTTT
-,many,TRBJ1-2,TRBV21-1,CASSKPFLHGYTF,TGTGCCAGCAGCAAACCCTTCCTTCATGGCTACACCTTC
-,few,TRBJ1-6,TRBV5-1,CASSPAADSPLHF,TGCGCCAGCAGCCCCGCGGCGGATTCACCCCTCCACTTT
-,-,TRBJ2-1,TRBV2,CASSAGRSSYNEQFF,TGTGCCAGCAGCGCGGGACGGAGCTCCTACAATGAGCAGTTCTTC
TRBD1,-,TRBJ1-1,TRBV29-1,CSVLQGALNTEAFF,TGCAGCGTCCTACAGGGGGCTCTGAACACTGAAGCTTTCTTT
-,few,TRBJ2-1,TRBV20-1,CSARHLAREVNNEQFF,TGCAGTGCTCGCCATCTTGCGCGGGAAGTCAACAATGAGCAGTTCTTC
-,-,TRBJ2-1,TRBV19,CANLGLSNNEQFF,TGTGCCAATCTGGGACTGTCTAACAATGAGCAGTTCTTC
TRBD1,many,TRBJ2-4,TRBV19,CASSRPGQGDTQAYF,TGTGCCAGTAGTAGGCCCGGACAGGGGGACACCCAAGCGTACTTC
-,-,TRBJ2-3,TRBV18,CASSPLPQDTQYF,TGTGCCAGCTCACCCCTTCCGCAAGATACGCAGTATTTT
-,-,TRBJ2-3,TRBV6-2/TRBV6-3,CASREDTQYF,TGTGCCAGCAGGGAGGATACGCAGTATTTT
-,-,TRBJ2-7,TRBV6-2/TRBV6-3,CASRQAATYEQYF,TGTGCCAGCAGACAGGCGGCCACCTACGAGCAGTACTTC
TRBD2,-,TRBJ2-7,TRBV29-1,CSVEGTTRNSYEQYF,TGCAGCGTGGAAGGGACTACCCGGAACTCCTACGAGCAGTACTTC
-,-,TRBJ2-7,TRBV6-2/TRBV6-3,CASSYGPVSSYEQYF,TGTGCCAGCAGTTACGGGCCGGTGAGCTCCTACGAGCAGTACTTC
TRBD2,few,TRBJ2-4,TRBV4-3,CASSQTGLAGDLAKNIQYF,TGCGCCAGCAGCCAAACGGGCCTAGCGGGGGATCTAGCCAAAAACATTCAGTACTTC
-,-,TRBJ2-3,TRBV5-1,CASSFLDTQYF,TGCGCCAGCAGCTTTCTCGATACGCAGTATTTT
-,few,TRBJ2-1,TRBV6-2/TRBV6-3,CASSHIGQSGNEQFF,TGTGCCAGCAGCCACATCGGACAGTCGGGGAATGAGCAGTTCTTC
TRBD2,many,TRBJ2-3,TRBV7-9,CASSKGTSGSAGTDTQYF,TGTGCCAGCAGCAAAGGGACTAGCGGGAGTGCCGGCACAGATACGCAGTATTTT
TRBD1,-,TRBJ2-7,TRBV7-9,CASCLGQVTTYEQYF,TGTGCCAGCTGCTTGGGACAGGTGACGACCTACGAGCAGTACTTC
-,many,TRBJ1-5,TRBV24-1,CATSVSPRGGNQPQHF,TGTGCCACCAGTGTGAGCCCTCGGGGGGGCAATCAGCCCCAGCATTTT
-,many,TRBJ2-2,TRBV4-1,CASSQVTQFTNTGELFF,TGCGCCAGCAGCCAAGTAACACAGTTCACGAACACCGGGGAGCTGTTTTTT
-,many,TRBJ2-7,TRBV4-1,CASSRAGPDSRDYEQYF,TGCGCCAGCAGCCGCGCGGGGCCAGACAGCAGAGACTACGAGCAGTACTTC
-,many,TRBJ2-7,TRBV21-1,CASSNGVRAPYEQYF,TGTGCCAGCAGCAATGGAGTCAGGGCCCCCTACGAGCAGTACTTC
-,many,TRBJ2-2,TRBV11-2,CASSPGPTGELFF,TGTGCCAGCAGCCCGGGACCCACCGGGGAGCTGTTTTTT
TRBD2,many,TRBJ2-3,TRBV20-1,CSARDPREGDTQYF,TGCAGTGCTAGAGATCCAAGGGAGGGGGATACGCAGTATTTT
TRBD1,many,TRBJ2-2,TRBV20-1,CSAKGTGDTGELFF,TGCAGTGCTAAAGGGACAGGCGACACCGGGGAGCTGTTTTTT
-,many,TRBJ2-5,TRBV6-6,CASSYSSGGGETQYF,TGTGCCAGCAGTTACTCGTCCGGGGGTGGTGAGACCCAGTACTTC
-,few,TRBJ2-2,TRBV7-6,CASSLGPGLINTGELFF,TGTGCCAGCAGCTTAGGGCCGGGACTCATAAACACCGGGGAGCTGTTTTTT
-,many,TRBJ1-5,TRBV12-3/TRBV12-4,CASSPGTRGGNQPQHF,TGTGCCAGCAGTCCTGGGACCCGAGGAGGCAATCAGCCCCAGCATTTT
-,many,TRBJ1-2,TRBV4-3,CASSQAQAAYGYTF,TGCGCCAGCAGCCAAGCCCAGGCTGCCTATGGCTACACCTTC
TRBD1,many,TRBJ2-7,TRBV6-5,CASSSPGQGTKQYF,TGTGCCAGCAGTTCGCCGGGACAGGGAACAAAGCAGTACTTC
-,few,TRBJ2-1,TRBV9,CASSVVGSGHNEQFF,TGTGCCAGCAGCGTAGTTGGTAGCGGTCACAATGAGCAGTTCTTC
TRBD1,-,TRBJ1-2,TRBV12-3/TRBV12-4,CASSSGDSIYGYTF,TGTGCCAGCAGTTCCGGGGACAGTATCTATGGCTACACCTTC
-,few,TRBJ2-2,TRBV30,CAWSAASGHRRSNRELFF,TGTGCCTGGAGTGCCGCCTCGGGACACCGAAGGAGTAACCGGGAGCTGTTTTTT
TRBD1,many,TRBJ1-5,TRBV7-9,CASSSGTGSNQPQHF,TGTGCCAGCAGCAGCGGGACAGGGAGCAATCAGCCCCAGCATTTT
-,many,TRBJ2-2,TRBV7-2,CASSLARGGTGELFF,TGTGCCAGCAGCTTAGCGCGTGGGGGCACCGGGGAGCTGTTTTTT
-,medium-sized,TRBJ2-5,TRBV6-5,CASRLTAPGATQYF,TGTGCCAGCAGGCTCACAGCGCCTGGGGCGACCCAGTACTTC
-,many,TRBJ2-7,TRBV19,CASSIRPAESYEQYF,TGTGCCAGTAGTATCAGGCCAGCTGAATCCTACGAGCAGTACTTC
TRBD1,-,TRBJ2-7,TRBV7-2,CASSSGTGSHEQYF,TGTGCCAGCAGCTCCGGGACAGGGAGCCACGAGCAGTACTTC
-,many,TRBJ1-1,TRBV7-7,CASSLFREQNTEAFF,TGTGCTAGCAGCTTATTTCGGGAACAGAACACTGAAGCTTTCTTT
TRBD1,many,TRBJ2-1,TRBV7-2,CASSHGQGGEQFF,TGTGCCAGCAGCCACGGACAGGGAGGTGAGCAGTTCTTC
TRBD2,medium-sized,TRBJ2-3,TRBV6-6,CASSRKGTSGTPDTQYF,TGTGCCAGCAGCCGAAAGGGGACTAGCGGGACTCCAGATACGCAGTATTTT
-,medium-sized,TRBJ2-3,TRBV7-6,CASSPDFSISTDTQYF,TGTGCCAGCAGCCCGGACTTTTCGATTAGCACAGATACGCAGTATTTT
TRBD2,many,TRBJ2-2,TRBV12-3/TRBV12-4,CASSLTAGGTGELFF,TGTGCCAGCAGTTTAACGGCGGGAGGGACCGGGGAGCTGTTTTTT
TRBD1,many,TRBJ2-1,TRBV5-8,CASRPVGQSSYNEQFF,TGTGCCAGCAGGCCCGTGGGACAGAGCTCCTACAATGAGCAGTTCTTC
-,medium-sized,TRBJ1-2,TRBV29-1,CSVEAIGAPANYGYTF,TGCAGCGTTGAAGCGATAGGGGCACCTGCTAACTATGGCTACACCTTC
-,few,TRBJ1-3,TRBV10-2,CASSGINGEGYF,TGCGCCAGCAGTGGGATTAATGGGGAAGGATATTTT